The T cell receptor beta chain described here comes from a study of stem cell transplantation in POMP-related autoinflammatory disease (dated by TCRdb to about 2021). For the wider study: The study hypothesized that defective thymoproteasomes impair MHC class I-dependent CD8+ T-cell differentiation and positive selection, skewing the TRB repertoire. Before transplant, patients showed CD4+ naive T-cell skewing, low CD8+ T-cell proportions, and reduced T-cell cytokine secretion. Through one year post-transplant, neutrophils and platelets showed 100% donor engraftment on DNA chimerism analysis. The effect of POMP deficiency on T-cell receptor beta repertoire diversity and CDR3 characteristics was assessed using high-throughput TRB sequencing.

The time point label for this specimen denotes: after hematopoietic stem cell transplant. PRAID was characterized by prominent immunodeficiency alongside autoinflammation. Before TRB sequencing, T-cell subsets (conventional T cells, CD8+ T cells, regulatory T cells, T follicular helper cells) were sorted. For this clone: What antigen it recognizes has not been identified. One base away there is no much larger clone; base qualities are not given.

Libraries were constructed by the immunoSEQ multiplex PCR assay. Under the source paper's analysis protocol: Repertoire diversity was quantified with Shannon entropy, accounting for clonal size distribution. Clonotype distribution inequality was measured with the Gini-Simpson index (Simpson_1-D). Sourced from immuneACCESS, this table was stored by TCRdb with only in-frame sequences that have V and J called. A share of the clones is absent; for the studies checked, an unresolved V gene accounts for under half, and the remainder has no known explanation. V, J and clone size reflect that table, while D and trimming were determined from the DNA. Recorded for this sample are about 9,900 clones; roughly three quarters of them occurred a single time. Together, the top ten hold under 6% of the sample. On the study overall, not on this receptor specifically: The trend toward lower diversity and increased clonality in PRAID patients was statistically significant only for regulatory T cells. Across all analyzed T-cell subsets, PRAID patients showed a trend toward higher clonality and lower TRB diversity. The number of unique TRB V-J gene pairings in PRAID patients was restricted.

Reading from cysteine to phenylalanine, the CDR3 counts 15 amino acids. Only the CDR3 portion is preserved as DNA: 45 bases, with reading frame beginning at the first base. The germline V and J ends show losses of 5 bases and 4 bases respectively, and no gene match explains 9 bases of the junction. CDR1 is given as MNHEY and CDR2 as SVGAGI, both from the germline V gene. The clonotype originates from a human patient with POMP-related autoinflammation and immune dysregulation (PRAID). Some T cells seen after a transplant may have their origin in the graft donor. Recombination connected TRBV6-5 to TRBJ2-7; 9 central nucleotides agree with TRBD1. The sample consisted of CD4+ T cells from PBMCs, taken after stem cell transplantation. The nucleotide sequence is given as TGTGCCAGCAGTCCCGTGGACAGGGGCGGATACGAGCAGTACTTC. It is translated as CASSPVDRGGYEQYF.